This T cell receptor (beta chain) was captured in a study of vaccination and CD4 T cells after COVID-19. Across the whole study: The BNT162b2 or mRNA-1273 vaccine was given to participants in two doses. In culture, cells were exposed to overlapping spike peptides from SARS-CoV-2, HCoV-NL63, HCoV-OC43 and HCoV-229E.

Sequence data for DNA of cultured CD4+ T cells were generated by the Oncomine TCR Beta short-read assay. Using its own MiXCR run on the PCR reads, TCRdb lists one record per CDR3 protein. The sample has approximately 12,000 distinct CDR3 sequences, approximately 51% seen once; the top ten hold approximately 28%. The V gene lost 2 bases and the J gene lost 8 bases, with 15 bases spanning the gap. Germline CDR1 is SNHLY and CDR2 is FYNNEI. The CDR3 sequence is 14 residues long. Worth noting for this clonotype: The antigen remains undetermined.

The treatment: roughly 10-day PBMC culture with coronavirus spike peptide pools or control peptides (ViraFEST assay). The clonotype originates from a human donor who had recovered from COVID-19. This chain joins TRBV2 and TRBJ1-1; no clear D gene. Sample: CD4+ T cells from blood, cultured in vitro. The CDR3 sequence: CASSERRGAGEAFF. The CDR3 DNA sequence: TGTGCCAGCAGTGAACGTCGGGGAGCTGGCGAAGCTTTCTTT.